One and the same sample provided the 15 T cell receptor beta chains below, sequenced in a study of lymphopenia after photon versus proton radiotherapy. TCRdb keeps only in-frame clones here, not all; method: immunoSEQ multiplex PCR. The sample carries 15,000 to 20,000 clones, approximately 92% recorded once. This material consisted of peripheral blood, taken from a patient treated with photon-based radiotherapy. The receptors stem from a woman between 35 and 50 years old with cholangiocarcinoma.

The chain has TRBV19 and TRBJ2-5, with D perhaps matching TRBD1 (6 bases). The germline gives CDR1 LNHDA, CDR2 SQIVND (reference sequence). The CDR3 loop spans 14 amino acids. V lost 7 bases and J lost 0, with 12 bases in between. For the CDR3, the DNA is TGTGCCAGTACTAAGACAGGATACCAAGAGACCCAGTACTTC. It is translated as CASTKTGYQETQYF.

V is TRBV7-2 and J is TRBJ2-7; no definite D call. Germline CDR1 and CDR2: SGHTA and FQGNSA. Between the trimmed V and J ends, which lost 4 bases and 6 bases, there was a span of 16 bases. CDR3 length equals 14 residues. The CDR3 nucleotides are TGTGCCAGCAGCTCTCCCCCCCTCCTTTTCGAGCAGTACTTC. It yields the protein CASSSPPLLFEQYF.

The chain joins TRBV5-6 to TRBJ1-4, with 7 bases lining up with TRBD1. This CDR3 is 17 amino acids long. The germline V gene has CDR1 SGHDT and CDR2 YYEEEE. After removal of 1 base from V and 8 bases from J, the junction contained 14 bases not matched to a gene. CDR3 sequence reads: CASSLLGSEGAREKLFF. DNA for the CDR3: TGTGCCAGCAGCTTGCTCGGGTCTGAGGGGGCCCGGGAAAAACTGTTTTTT.

This chain uses TRBV5-4 with TRBJ2-1; D possibly matches TRBD1 or TRBD2 (5 bases each). V was trimmed by 0 bases and J by 5 bases, leaving 18 bases between them. Germline values: CDR1 SGHNT, CDR2 YYREEE (reference sequence). The CDR3 is made up of 17 amino acids. As DNA, the CDR3 is TGTGCCAGCAGCTTGGCCCATGGGGGACCAGACAACAATGAGCAGTTCTTC. Its translation: CASSLAHGGPDNNEQFF.

The chain couples TRBV19 to TRBJ1-5; D is undetermined. CDR1 LNHDA and CDR2 SQIVND come from the germline V gene (reference sequence). The V end lost 3 bases, the J end lost 4 bases, and 7 bases lay between the germline ends. CDR3 length equals 13 residues. CDR3 in DNA: TGTGCCAGTAGTATCGGAGAGAATCAGCCCCAGCATTTT. This codes for CASSIGENQPQHF.

V usage is TRBV6-5 and J usage is TRBJ1-1; TRBD1 might be the D (5 bases). The CDR3 length is 14 residues. V lost 4 bases, J lost 4 bases, and 13 bases lay in between. Germline V gives CDR1 MNHEY, CDR2 SVGAGI. CDR3 residues: CASSSGRGSTEAFF. The DNA for the CDR3 is TGTGCCAGCAGTTCGGGGCGGGGGAGCACTGAAGCTTTCTTT.

The chain couples TRBV6-5 to TRBJ2-7; TRBD2 is a possible D gene (6 bases). The CDR3 sequence is 12 residues long. Germline-derived CDR1 and CDR2 are MNHEY and SVGAGI. V was cut by 2 bases and J by 7 bases, with 9 bases left in between. The CDR3 sequence: CASSYAGTEQYF. The CDR3 bases are TGTGCCAGCAGTTACGCGGGGACTGAGCAGTACTTC.

This clone was observed once. The rearrangement links TRBV30 to TRBJ1-2, with D unclear. The CDR3 spans 13 residues. Germline lookup yields CDR1 GTSNPN and CDR2 SVGIG (reference sequence). The ends were cut back, 3 bases at V and 8 bases at J, with 16 bases in the middle. The CDR3 protein is CAWSGRGSRGYTF. The CDR3 DNA reads as TGTGCCTGGAGCGGCCGAGGGTCTCGGGGCTACACCTTC.

The chain uses TRBV29-1 and TRBJ2-5; D perhaps matches TRBD2 (5 bases). This CDR3 region has 11 residues. CDR1 is SQVTM and CDR2 is ANQGSEA in the germline V gene. The CDR3: CSLLREKTQYF. The CDR3 DNA follows: TGCAGTTTGTTACGGGAAAAGACCCAGTACTTC.

The CDR3 nucleotides read TGTGCCAGCAGCCCAGACAGCCTAATCCATGGCTACACCTTC. Translation: CASSPDSLIHGYTF. V gene TRBV7-9 combines with J gene TRBJ1-2, with D possibly TRBD1 on 5 matching bases. V lost 5 bases and J lost 6, with 16 bases in between. The CDR3 is made up of 14 amino acids. Germline V gives CDR1 SEHNR, CDR2 FQNEAQ (reference sequence).

The rearrangement joins TRBV2 to TRBJ1-1; no definite D call. The CDR3 totals 13 residues. The germline V and J ends were trimmed by 1 base and 5 bases, with 8 bases remaining between them. Per the germline V gene, CDR1 is SNHLY and CDR2 is FYNNEI. This CDR3 reads CASSEDLGTEAFF. CDR3 coding DNA: TGTGCCAGCAGTGAAGATTTGGGGACTGAAGCTTTCTTT.

V usage is TRBV9 and J usage is TRBJ1-1; D perhaps matches TRBD1 (6 bases). The CDR3 loop spans 17 amino acids. Germline V gene data show CDR1 as SGDLS and CDR2 as YYNGEE. The V end lost 3 bases, the J end lost 1 base, and 19 bases lay between the germline ends. CDR3 protein: CASSAGTTGTQNTEAFF. The CDR3 nucleotides read TGTGCCAGCAGCGCCGGAACAACCGGGACACAGAACACTGAAGCTTTCTTT.

The chain links TRBV30 to TRBJ2-3, with D tentatively TRBD1 (6 bases). This CDR3 contains 13 residues. Trimming stripped 3 bases from V and 5 bases from J, with 12 bases between. Looked up from germline, CDR1 is GTSNPN and CDR2 is SVGIG (reference sequence). CDR3 region: CAWSRQAGDTQYF. The CDR3 DNA follows: TGTGCCTGGAGCAGACAGGCGGGAGATACGCAGTATTTT.

Only a few counts were recorded for this clone. In DNA form, the CDR3 reads TGTGCCATCAGAGCTACCGGGACAGGCTATGGCTACACCTTC. Translating it yields CAIRATGTGYGYTF. The chain combines TRBV10-3 with TRBJ1-2; 8 positions agree with TRBD1. Germline V lookup: CDR1 ENHRY, CDR2 SYGVKD. The CDR3 length is 14 residues. V lost 6 bases, J lost 4 bases, and 7 bases stayed unmatched.

V and J are TRBV7-2 and TRBJ2-1; TRBD2 agrees at 8 bases. CDR1 is SGHTA and CDR2 is FQGNSA in the germline V gene. There are 16 residues in the CDR3. V was clipped by 1 base and J by 2 bases; unmatched bases: 4. CDR3 residues: CASSLELADTYNEQFF. CDR3 nucleotide sequence: TGTGCCAGCAGCTTAGAACTAGCGGACACCTACAATGAGCAGTTCTTC.